The 14 T cell receptor beta chains in this list originate from one sample, sequenced in a study of blood T cell repertoires in COVID-19. Clones were read by immunoSEQ multiplex PCR, and TCRdb kept only the in-frame ones, dropping some. The profile covers approximately 100,000 clones, with 80% to 95% appearing a single time and about 1% taken by the ten largest. The sequencing sample was made of peripheral blood. The receptors stem from a man aged 60 to 75 with acute or convalescent COVID-19.

The chain links TRBV9 to TRBJ1-2; 9 bases match TRBD1. This CDR3 has 15 residues. The trim removed 4 bases at V and 4 bases at J, leaving 8 bases unmatched. From germline, CDR1 is SGDLS and CDR2 YYNGEE. DNA for the CDR3: TGTGCCAGCAGCCCTACGGGACAGGGAGCCTATGGCTACACCTTC. Its translation: CASSPTGQGAYGYTF.

The chain uses TRBV6-1 and TRBJ2-2; no clear D gene. The germline CDR1 and CDR2 sequences are MNHNS and SASEGT. There are 15 residues in the CDR3. With 2 bases removed from V and 1 base from J, the gap between germline ends came to 8 bases. CDR3 amino acids: CASSESTVNTGELFF. The CDR3 bases are TGTGCCAGCAGTGAAAGTACGGTGAACACCGGGGAGCTGTTTTTT.

This chain connects TRBV28 to TRBJ1-2; unclear D gene. Per the germline V gene, CDR1 is MDHEN and CDR2 is SYDVKM. This CDR3 has 13 residues. V was trimmed by 10 bases and J by 6 bases, leaving 18 bases between them. This CDR3 reads CATTPTYAHGYTF. Written as DNA, the CDR3 is TGTGCCACCACGCCGACTTACGCCCATGGCTACACCTTC.

This sequence joins TRBV5-1 and TRBJ2-3, with 7 bases identical to TRBD2. The ends lost 7 bases at V and 2 bases at J; junction bases unmatched: 7. The CDR3 totals 14 residues. The germline CDR1 and CDR2 sequences are SGHRS and YFSETQ. The CDR3 DNA sequence: TGCGCCAGCCGCACTAGCGCCGTCACAGATACGCAGTATTTT. As protein: CASRTSAVTDTQYF.

The chain carries TRBV4-1 and TRBJ2-1; D might be TRBD2 (6 bases). The germline V and J ends were trimmed by 5 bases and 0 bases, with 14 bases remaining between them. Germline lookup yields CDR1 MGHRA and CDR2 YSYEKL. The CDR3 length is 16 residues. CDR3 region: CASSYRSGSSYNEQFF. Written as DNA, the CDR3 is TGCGCCAGCAGCTACCGTAGCGGTTCCTCCTACAATGAGCAGTTCTTC.

This rearrangement joins TRBV28 to TRBJ2-2, with a possible D match to TRBD1 (6 bases). CDR1 is MDHEN and CDR2 is SYDVKM in the germline V gene. The V end lost 2 bases, the J end lost 3 bases, and 16 bases lay between the germline ends. This CDR3 region has 17 residues. The DNA of the CDR3 is TGTGCCAGCAGTTTAGGGATCGACAGGCTCTACACCGGGGAGCTGTTTTTT. Its protein product is CASSLGIDRLYTGELFF.

The chain employs TRBV14 and TRBJ2-3, with D possibly TRBD1 on 5 matching bases. The CDR3 totals 14 residues. CDR1 is SGHDN, CDR2 FVKESK, per germline. The ends were cut back, 4 bases at V and 6 bases at J, with 14 bases in the middle. CDR3 nucleotide sequence: TGTGCCAGCAGCCCCAGGGAATATTCCGATACGCAGTATTTT. It yields the protein CASSPREYSDTQYF.

The chain joins TRBV7-9 to TRBJ1-3; D is unresolved. With 1 base removed from V and 8 bases from J, the gap between germline ends came to 6 bases. Germline CDR1 SEHNR, CDR2 FQNEAQ (reference sequence). The CDR3 length is 12 residues. CDR3 nucleotide sequence: TGTGCCAGCAGCTTAGGAGTAGACACCATATATTTT. Its protein product is CASSLGVDTIYF.

The rearrangement uses TRBV7-9 and TRBJ1-2, with 9 bases lining up with TRBD1. CDR3 length: 13 residues. Germline-derived CDR1 and CDR2 are SEHNR and FQNEAQ (reference sequence). The V segment lost 5 bases and the J segment 4 bases; nucleotides outside the gene matches: 2. The CDR3 nucleotides are TGTGCCAGCAGCCCGGGACAGGGCTATGGCTACACCTTC. This encodes CASSPGQGYGYTF.

The V and J genes are TRBV19 and TRBJ1-2, with 9 bases that match TRBD1. V shed 7 bases, J shed 6 bases, and the junction held 9 bases outside the gene matches. Germline CDR1 is LNHDA and CDR2 is SQIVND (reference sequence). The CDR3 sequence is 14 residues long. The CDR3 DNA is TGTGCCAGTAATCCGGGACAGGGTCGAGATGGCTACACCTTC. It yields the protein CASNPGQGRDGYTF.

The chain uses TRBV7-2 and TRBJ2-7; TRBD2 is a possible D gene (6 bases). The CDR3 spans 14 residues. V was clipped by 1 base and J by 4 bases, with 11 bases between them. Germline V gene sequence: CDR1 SGHTA, CDR2 FQGNSA. The CDR3 reads CASSLVGSGYEQYF. In DNA, the CDR3 is TGTGCCAGCAGCTTAGTCGGGAGTGGTTACGAGCAGTACTTC.

Only one count was recorded for this clone. V usage is TRBV7-2 and J usage is TRBJ2-7; 7 positions agree with TRBD1. This CDR3 region has 15 residues. With V trimmed by 3 bases and J by 0 bases, 5 bases remained unmatched. Germline-derived CDR1 and CDR2 are SGHTA and FQGNSA. The CDR3 DNA reads TGTGCCAGCAGCTTTGACAGGGCGCCCTCCTACGAGCAGTACGTC. As protein: CASSFDRAPSYEQYV.

The rearrangement uses TRBV7-9 and TRBJ2-2; 7 bases match TRBD1. The CDR3 is 17 amino acids. Germline V CDR1 and CDR2: SEHNR, FQNEAQ (reference sequence). The junction had 7 bases not matched to a gene; V was cut back by 2 bases and J by 1 base. As DNA, the CDR3 is TGTGCCAGCAGCTTACGGGACAGATCCAGGAACACCGGGGAGCTGTTTTTT. It translates to CASSLRDRSRNTGELFF.

The chain recombines TRBV28 with TRBJ2-7, with D possibly being TRBD2 (7 bases). With 6 bases removed from V and 4 bases from J, the gap between germline ends came to 13 bases. This CDR3 contains 13 residues. CDR1 is MDHEN and CDR2 is SYDVKM in the germline V gene. DNA of the CDR3: TGTGCCAGCAGGAGGACAGCGGGGTACGAGCAGTACTTC. It yields the protein CASRRTAGYEQYF.